Listed below are T cell receptor beta chains from one sample, sequenced in a study of T-cell reconstitution after alpha-beta-depleted transplantation in children. One entry per CDR3 protein results from TCRdb running MiXCR on the PCR reads. The sample holds about 460,000 distinct CDR3 sequences, roughly a tenth seen once. The sample consisted of PBMCs, taken before TCRalphabeta/CD19-depleted stem cell transplant. All receptors come from a child under 10 years old with inherited bone marrow failure, due to receive a stem cell transplant. CDR3s include the opening cysteine and the closing phenylalanine or tryptophan. Each record gives: clone size, D gene, J gene, V gene, CDR3 protein, CDR3 DNA. A D gene is named only where the DNA matches it firmly. Some rows have no size entry. The others give once, few or many, or a class for an expanded clone.

few,TRBD2,TRBJ2-2,TRBV15,CATARTSGTDGTGELFF,TGTGCCACGGCGCGGACTAGCGGGACCGACGGGACCGGGGAGCTGTTTTTT
many,TRBD1,TRBJ2-5,TRBV7-9,CASSPGVQGKETQYF,TGTGCCAGCAGCCCTGGGGTACAGGGGAAAGAGACCCAGTACTTC
few,.,TRBJ2-7,TRBV23-1,CARRTKSYEQYF,TGCGCGAGGAGGACAAAATCCTACGAGCAGTACTTC
many,.,TRBJ2-3,TRBV4-3,CASSQDLTDTQYF,TGCGCCAGCAGCCAAGATCTCACAGATACGCAGTATTTT
many,.,TRBJ2-1,TRBV11-2,CASSSGAAVYNEQFF,TGTGCCAGCAGCTCCGGTGCGGCGGTTTACAATGAGCAGTTCTTC
many,.,TRBJ1-2,TRBV18,CASSPFQGYGYTF,TGTGCCAGCTCACCGTTCCAGGGGTATGGCTACACCTTC
.,TRBD1,TRBJ1-5,TRBV29-1,CSVEIPGQGGQPQHF,TGCAGCGTTGAAATACCGGGACAGGGAGGTCAGCCCCAGCATTTT
few,.,TRBJ1-5,TRBV12-3/TRBV12-4,CASSFGGGQPQHF,TGTGCCAGCAGTTTCGGGGGGGGGCAGCCCCAGCATTTT
many,TRBD2,TRBJ2-7,TRBV28,CASTVLAGSYEQYF,TGTGCCAGCACAGTTCTAGCGGGGAGCTACGAGCAGTACTTC
few,.,TRBJ2-2,TRBV29-1,CSVDRVAGELFF,TGCAGCGTTGATCGGGTTGCCGGGGAGCTGTTTTTT
many,.,TRBJ2-2,TRBV7-2,CASGKTADTGELFF,TGTGCCAGCGGAAAGACAGCGGACACCGGGGAGCTGTTTTTT
many,TRBD2,TRBJ2-2,TRBV29-1,CSAGREGGDTGELFF,TGCAGCGCAGGGAGGGAAGGAGGGGACACCGGGGAGCTGTTTTTT
many,TRBD2,TRBJ2-1,TRBV20-1,CSAEGPTSGSYEQFF,TGCAGTGCCGAAGGGCCGACTAGCGGGAGCTATGAGCAGTTCTTC
many,TRBD1,TRBJ1-2,TRBV2,CASRPDRDHGYTF,TGTGCCAGCAGACCAGACAGGGATCACGGCTACACCTTC
once,.,TRBJ2-3,TRBV19,CASSPPLQEPTDTQYF,TGTGCCAGTAGCCCACCGTTACAGGAACCCACAGATACGCAGTATTTT
few,.,TRBJ1-6,TRBV7-2,CASTHSRSGQGYNSPLHF,TGTGCCAGCACCCACTCTAGATCTGGTCAGGGTTATAATTCACCCCTCCACTTT
.,.,TRBJ1-1,TRBV29-1,CSVGQAFTEAFF,TGCAGCGTTGGACAGGCCTTCACTGAAGCTTTCTTT
few,TRBD2,TRBJ2-1,TRBV11-2,CASSPRRKGLAGDHPYNEQFF,TGTGCCAGCAGCCCTCGGCGAAAGGGGCTAGCGGGAGATCATCCCTACAATGAGCAGTTCTTC
many,.,TRBJ2-2,TRBV7-2,CASSHLTYGAGELFF,TGTGCCAGCAGCCACCTGACGTATGGCGCCGGGGAGCTGTTTTTT
many,.,TRBJ1-3,TRBV30,CACDTNTIYF,TGTGCCTGTGACACGAACACCATATATTTT
many,.,TRBJ2-5,TRBV20-1,CSARHGEETQYF,TGCAGTGCTAGACACGGGGAGGAGACCCAGTACTTC
many,.,TRBJ2-1,TRBV20-1,CSARAHGLASYNEQFF,TGCAGTGCTAGAGCCCACGGGCTAGCGTCGTACAATGAGCAGTTCTTC
many,.,TRBJ2-7,TRBV3-1,CASSPQGVDYEQYF,TGTGCCAGCAGCCCTCAAGGGGTCGACTACGAGCAGTACTTC
.,TRBD1,TRBJ1-1,TRBV19,CASSSRQGAMNTEAFF,TGTGCCAGTAGTTCCCGACAGGGGGCCATGAACACTGAAGCTTTCTTT
.,.,TRBJ2-7,TRBV7-9,CASSPSGTALHEQYF,TGTGCCAGCAGCCCCAGTGGGACGGCTCTCCACGAGCAGTACTTC
.,.,TRBJ2-1,TRBV24-1,CATSAGSSWNEQFF,TGTGCCACCAGTGCCGGGAGTAGTTGGAATGAGCAGTTCTTC
many,.,TRBJ2-1,TRBV15,CATGQGLHNEQFF,TGTGCCACCGGTCAAGGGCTCCACAATGAGCAGTTCTTC
many,TRBD2,TRBJ2-1,TRBV5-1,CASSRPGLESYNEQFF,TGCGCCAGCAGCAGACCGGGACTAGAGTCCTACAATGAGCAGTTCTTC
.,.,TRBJ2-7,TRBV28,CASSFTPGTAVRYEQYF,TGTGCCAGCAGTTTTACCCCTGGGACGGCGGTTCGCTACGAGCAGTACTTC
many,.,TRBJ2-1,TRBV27,CASSSLGAGSYNEQFF,TGTGCCAGCAGTTCCCTTGGTGCGGGTTCCTACAATGAGCAGTTCTTC
many,TRBD2,TRBJ2-1,TRBV15,CATSRDSGTYNEQFF,TGTGCCACCAGCAGAGATAGCGGGACCTACAATGAGCAGTTCTTC
many,TRBD1,TRBJ2-2,TRBV27,CASSSGTGGTGELFF,TGTGCCAGCAGTTCCGGGACAGGTGGGACCGGGGAGCTGTTTTTT
.,.,TRBJ2-6,TRBV7-2,CASSPMTGANVLTF,TGTGCCAGCAGCCCGATGACTGGGGCCAACGTCCTGACTTTC
many,.,TRBJ2-7,TRBV20-1,CSARDPSGYEQYF,TGCAGTGCTAGAGATCCATCGGGCTACGAGCAGTACTTC
.,.,TRBJ2-7,TRBV7-9,CASNEGGPHSYEQYF,TGTGCCAGCAACGAAGGGGGGCCCCACTCCTACGAGCAGTACTTC
few,.,TRBJ2-5,TRBV12-3/TRBV12-4,CASSFLGQETQYF,TGTGCCAGCAGTTTCCTAGGGCAAGAGACCCAGTACTTC
many,TRBD2,TRBJ2-1,TRBV4-1,CASSLSGSMYNEQFF,TGCGCCAGCAGCCTTAGCGGGAGTATGTACAATGAGCAGTTCTTC
.,TRBD2,TRBJ2-7,TRBV7-2,CASSLQAGGPVAYEQYF,TGTGCCAGCAGCTTACAAGCGGGAGGGCCGGTAGCCTACGAGCAGTACTTC
many,.,TRBJ2-2,TRBV9,CASSINTGELFF,TGTGCCAGCAGCATAAACACCGGGGAGCTGTTTTTT
few,.,TRBJ2-1,TRBV5-4,CASSGGSGRPSYNEQFF,TGTGCCAGCAGCGGGGGGAGCGGGCGGCCGTCGTATAATGAGCAGTTCTTC
.,TRBD2,TRBJ2-3,TRBV20-1,CSARTSATDTQYF,TGCAGTGCTAGGACTAGCGCCACAGATACTCAGTATTTT
.,TRBD2,TRBJ2-6,TRBV11-1,CASSFSSGAGGGANVLTF,TGTGCCAGCAGCTTCAGTAGCGGGGCCGGGGGAGGGGCCAACGTCCTGACTTTC
.,.,TRBJ2-2,TRBV19,CASSIHGAPRGGGELFF,TGTGCCAGTAGTATTCACGGGGCCCCCAGAGGAGGCGGGGAGCTGTTTTTT
many,TRBD1,TRBJ2-7,TRBV15,CATSRDGRGTYEQYF,TGTGCCACCAGCAGAGATGGCAGGGGGACCTACGAGCAGTACTTC
many,TRBD1,TRBJ1-1,TRBV6-2/TRBV6-3,CASSQGTGGFEAFF,TGTGCCAGCAGTCAGGGGACAGGGGGCTTTGAAGCTTTCTTT
.,.,TRBJ2-1,TRBV14,CASSQEGINKNEQFF,TGTGCCAGCAGCCAAGAGGGAATAAACAAGAATGAGCAGTTCTTC
many,.,TRBJ2-2,TRBV5-1,CASRPSGLNTGELFF,TGCGCCAGCAGGCCCTCAGGATTAAACACCGGGGAGCTGTTTTTT
.,.,TRBJ1-1,TRBV4-3,CASSQGHLMNTEAFF,TGCGCCAGCAGCCAGGGACACCTTATGAACACTGAAGCTTTCTTT
many,.,TRBJ2-5,TRBV4-1,CASSPYQGQWETQYF,TGCGCCAGCAGCCCTTACCAAGGGCAGTGGGAGACCCAGTACTTC
few,.,TRBJ1-6,TRBV6-5,CASSLQGRAVYNSPLHF,TGTGCCAGCAGTTTACAGGGCAGGGCAGTCTATAATTCACCCCTCCACTTT
.,.,TRBJ2-7,TRBV4-1,CASSQGHYSYEQYF,TGCGCCAGCAGCCAGGGGCATTACTCCTACGAGCAGTACTTC
many,.,TRBJ1-6,TRBV27,CASSLIYNSPLHF,TGTGCCAGCAGTTTAATCTATAATTCACCCCTCCACTTT
few,.,TRBJ2-1,TRBV3-1,CASSRGTPTYNEQFF,TGTGCCAGCTCCCGGGGGACCCCCACCTACAATGAGCAGTTCTTC